The TCR beta chain under discussion was sequenced for a study of cytotoxic CD8 clonotypes in ibrutinib-treated CLL. TCRdb's copy holds only in-frame clones and misses some; the assay was immunoSEQ multiplex PCR. The table lists hundreds of thousands of clones, roughly 73% of them singletons. Trimming removed 4 bases from V and 0 bases from J; junction bases left unmatched: 5. Per the germline V gene, CDR1 is MGHRA and CDR2 is YSYEKL. The CDR3 covers 15 residues. The gene calls are TRBV4-1 and TRBJ2-5, with 7 bases lining up with TRBD2. The sequence was obtained from a human donor with chronic lymphocytic leukemia. The source material was PBMCs, sampled after 12 months of ibrutinib treatment. CDR3 in DNA: TGCGCCAGCAGCCTGAGCGGGGCTTACCAAGAGACCCAGTACTTC. Protein sequence: CASSLSGAYQETQYF.